This is a list of T cell receptor beta chains from one sample in a study of human T cells and chemical hapten exposure. TCRdb analysed the RACE reads with MiXCR anew, one entry per CDR3 protein. The data contain roughly 100,000 distinct CDR3 sequences, roughly 12% of them singletons. The material sequenced was whole blood, taken in connection with sensitization to the hapten diphenylcyclopropenone (DPC). These receptors came from a woman between 45 and 65 years old with alopecia areata. Some clones in this sample may be carry-over from other donors' samples. Both conserved end residues are part of each CDR3. Fields, in order: CDR3 length, V gene, clone size, D gene, J gene, CDR3 protein, CDR3 DNA. The D gene is left open where the match is weak. Clone size appears in some rows only: once, few, many, or a class for an expanded clone.

cdr3_length: 12
v_call: TRBV2
clone_size: many
d_call: -
j_call: TRBJ1-4
cdr3_aa: CAIGTANEKLFF
cdr3_nt: TGTGCCATCGGGACGGCTAATGAAAAACTGTTTTTT

cdr3_length: 16
v_call: TRBV12-5
clone_size: few
d_call: -
j_call: TRBJ1-3
cdr3_aa: CASGLNTGASGNTIYF
cdr3_nt: TGTGCTAGTGGTTTAAACACAGGAGCCTCTGGAAACACCATATATTTT

cdr3_length: 14
v_call: TRBV28
clone_size: -
d_call: TRBD2
j_call: TRBJ2-7
cdr3_aa: CASSPSGGWYEQYF
cdr3_nt: TGTGCCAGCAGTCCAAGCGGGGGCTGGTACGAGCAGTACTTC

cdr3_length: 13
v_call: TRBV5-6
clone_size: few
d_call: -
j_call: TRBJ1-2
cdr3_aa: CASSPWTAPPYTF
cdr3_nt: TGTGCCAGCAGCCCGTGGACTGCCCCTCCCTACACCTTC

cdr3_length: 15
v_call: TRBV6-2/TRBV6-3
clone_size: few
d_call: TRBD2
j_call: TRBJ2-7
cdr3_aa: CASSQRDYPYYEQYF
cdr3_nt: TGTGCCAGCAGTCAACGGGACTACCCGTACTACGAGCAGTACTTC

cdr3_length: 16
v_call: TRBV7-9
clone_size: few
d_call: TRBD1
j_call: TRBJ1-4
cdr3_aa: CASSFGVGQGEEKLFF
cdr3_nt: TGTGCCAGCAGCTTCGGCGTCGGACAGGGGGAGGAAAAACTGTTTTTT

cdr3_length: 13
v_call: TRBV29-1
clone_size: -
d_call: -
j_call: TRBJ2-7
cdr3_aa: CSVEWDNSYEQYF
cdr3_nt: TGCAGCGTTGAATGGGACAACTCCTACGAGCAGTACTTC

cdr3_length: 17
v_call: TRBV11-2
clone_size: many
d_call: -
j_call: TRBJ2-1
cdr3_aa: CASSLVGGGWYGNEQFF
cdr3_nt: TGTGCCAGCAGCTTAGTAGGGGGGGGCTGGTACGGGAATGAGCAGTTCTTC

cdr3_length: 17
v_call: TRBV20-1
clone_size: -
d_call: -
j_call: TRBJ1-5
cdr3_aa: CSAPPSDGVSGNQPQHF
cdr3_nt: TGCAGTGCTCCCCCCTCAGACGGAGTTTCTGGCAATCAGCCCCAGCATTTT

cdr3_length: 15
v_call: TRBV12-3/TRBV12-4
clone_size: -
d_call: TRBD1
j_call: TRBJ1-2
cdr3_aa: CASSPDRGRFDGYTF
cdr3_nt: TGTGCCAGCAGTCCCGACAGGGGTCGGTTTGATGGCTACACCTTC

cdr3_length: 15
v_call: TRBV4-2
clone_size: -
d_call: -
j_call: TRBJ1-1
cdr3_aa: CASSQVGQGSTEAFF
cdr3_nt: TGTGCCAGCAGCCAAGTTGGGCAGGGGAGCACTGAAGCTTTCTTT

cdr3_length: 14
v_call: TRBV19
clone_size: -
d_call: TRBD1
j_call: TRBJ2-7
cdr3_aa: CASTGTGSNREQYF
cdr3_nt: TGTGCCAGTACCGGGACAGGGAGCAACCGCGAGCAGTACTTC

cdr3_length: 12
v_call: TRBV27
clone_size: -
d_call: -
j_call: TRBJ2-7
cdr3_aa: CASRRPPYEQYF
cdr3_nt: TGTGCCAGCAGGAGACCTCCCTACGAGCAGTACTTC

cdr3_length: 15
v_call: TRBV7-9
clone_size: -
d_call: TRBD1
j_call: TRBJ2-7
cdr3_aa: CASSLIGTGAYEQYF
cdr3_nt: TGTGCCAGCAGCTTAATTGGAACAGGGGCGTACGAGCAGTACTTC

cdr3_length: 14
v_call: TRBV20-1
clone_size: many
d_call: TRBD1
j_call: TRBJ1-6
cdr3_aa: CSARAGTENSPLHF
cdr3_nt: TGCAGTGCTAGAGCCGGGACAGAAAATTCACCCCTCCACTTT

cdr3_length: 15
v_call: TRBV24-1
clone_size: many
d_call: TRBD2
j_call: TRBJ2-1
cdr3_aa: CATGLAGGVHNEQFF
cdr3_nt: TGTGCCACGGGACTAGCGGGAGGGGTCCACAATGAGCAGTTCTTC

cdr3_length: 13
v_call: TRBV5-6
clone_size: -
d_call: -
j_call: TRBJ2-2
cdr3_aa: CASSLMDTGELFF
cdr3_nt: TGTGCCAGCAGCTTGATGGACACCGGGGAGCTGTTTTTT

cdr3_length: 19
v_call: TRBV12-3/TRBV12-4
clone_size: few
d_call: TRBD1
j_call: TRBJ1-6
cdr3_aa: CASTARRGQSSSYNSPLHF
cdr3_nt: TGTGCCAGCACCGCCCGGAGGGGACAGTCAAGCTCCTATAATTCACCCCTCCACTTT

cdr3_length: 14
v_call: TRBV12-3/TRBV12-4
clone_size: -
d_call: -
j_call: TRBJ2-5
cdr3_aa: CASSLSSGQETQYF
cdr3_nt: TGTGCCAGCAGTTTATCCAGCGGGCAAGAGACCCAGTACTTC

cdr3_length: 14
v_call: TRBV5-1
clone_size: -
d_call: -
j_call: TRBJ2-7
cdr3_aa: CASSLGGQNYEQYF
cdr3_nt: TGCGCCAGCAGCTTGGGCGGACAGAACTACGAGCAGTACTTC

cdr3_length: 16
v_call: TRBV2
clone_size: -
d_call: -
j_call: TRBJ2-1
cdr3_aa: CASSSEGSEIYNEQFF
cdr3_nt: TGTGCCAGCAGTTCCGAGGGTAGCGAGATCTACAATGAGCAGTTCTTC

cdr3_length: 13
v_call: TRBV12-3/TRBV12-4
clone_size: -
d_call: -
j_call: TRBJ2-2
cdr3_aa: CASSSFVGGELFF
cdr3_nt: TGTGCCAGCAGCTCCTTTGTTGGCGGGGAGCTGTTTTTT

cdr3_length: 13
v_call: TRBV18
clone_size: few
d_call: -
j_call: TRBJ1-5
cdr3_aa: CASSSDGNQPQHF
cdr3_nt: TGTGCCAGCTCTAGCGACGGCAATCAGCCCCAGCATTTT

cdr3_length: 13
v_call: TRBV10-1
clone_size: -
d_call: -
j_call: TRBJ1-6
cdr3_aa: CASSDLSNSPLHF
cdr3_nt: TGCGCCAGCAGTGATCTTTCGAATTCACCCCTCCACTTT

cdr3_length: 14
v_call: TRBV18
clone_size: few
d_call: -
j_call: TRBJ2-7
cdr3_aa: CASSPLPQVYEQYF
cdr3_nt: TGTGCCAGCTCACCTCTCCCACAGGTGTACGAGCAGTACTTC

cdr3_length: 14
v_call: TRBV15
clone_size: -
d_call: -
j_call: TRBJ2-7
cdr3_aa: CATSRQGSFYEQYF
cdr3_nt: TGTGCCACCAGCAGACAGGGTAGTTTCTACGAGCAGTACTTC

cdr3_length: 15
v_call: TRBV11-2
clone_size: -
d_call: TRBD2
j_call: TRBJ2-3
cdr3_aa: CASSYFGGLPDTQYF
cdr3_nt: TGTGCCAGCAGCTATTTCGGGGGGTTGCCAGATACGCAGTATTTT

cdr3_length: 16
v_call: TRBV5-4
clone_size: many
d_call: TRBD2
j_call: TRBJ2-1
cdr3_aa: CASSSLADFSYNEQFF
cdr3_nt: TGTGCCAGCAGCTCCCTAGCGGATTTCTCCTACAATGAGCAGTTCTTC

cdr3_length: 12
v_call: TRBV28
clone_size: few
d_call: -
j_call: TRBJ2-7
cdr3_aa: CASSEVQYEQYF
cdr3_nt: TGTGCCAGCAGTGAAGTGCAGTACGAGCAGTACTTC

cdr3_length: 14
v_call: TRBV6-5
clone_size: few
d_call: TRBD1
j_call: TRBJ1-5
cdr3_aa: CASRRDRGNQPQHF
cdr3_nt: TGTGCCAGCAGGCGGGACAGGGGGAATCAGCCCCAGCATTTT

cdr3_length: 16
v_call: TRBV3-1
clone_size: many
d_call: TRBD2
j_call: TRBJ2-7
cdr3_aa: CASSPAQWEGPGEQYF
cdr3_nt: TGTGCCAGCAGCCCGGCCCAATGGGAGGGCCCGGGGGAGCAGTACTTC

cdr3_length: 15
v_call: TRBV9
clone_size: -
d_call: -
j_call: TRBJ2-3
cdr3_aa: CASSALTYHTDTQYF
cdr3_nt: TGTGCCAGCAGCGCCCTTACCTACCACACAGATACGCAGTATTTT

cdr3_length: 15
v_call: TRBV12-3/TRBV12-4
clone_size: few
d_call: -
j_call: TRBJ1-1
cdr3_aa: CASSFRAGLGTEAFF
cdr3_nt: TGTGCCAGCAGTTTCAGGGCAGGCCTGGGAACTGAAGCTTTCTTT

cdr3_length: 15
v_call: TRBV7-2
clone_size: few
d_call: -
j_call: TRBJ2-1
cdr3_aa: CASSRSGLTYNEQFF
cdr3_nt: TGTGCCAGCAGTCGTTCGGGACTTACCTACAATGAGCAGTTCTTC

cdr3_length: 15
v_call: TRBV12-3/TRBV12-4
clone_size: few
d_call: TRBD1
j_call: TRBJ1-1
cdr3_aa: CASSPSGGDNTEAFF
cdr3_nt: TGTGCCAGCAGTCCTTCAGGGGGTGATAACACTGAAGCTTTCTTT

cdr3_length: 16
v_call: TRBV7-2
clone_size: -
d_call: -
j_call: TRBJ1-1
cdr3_aa: CASSLVPGMGALEAFF
cdr3_nt: TGTGCCAGCAGCTTAGTTCCGGGAATGGGAGCCCTTGAAGCTTTCTTT

cdr3_length: 14
v_call: TRBV20-1
clone_size: -
d_call: TRBD1
j_call: TRBJ2-1
cdr3_aa: CSAKNRDRYNEQFF
cdr3_nt: TGCAGTGCTAAAAACCGGGACAGGTACAATGAGCAGTTCTTC

cdr3_length: 13
v_call: TRBV25-1
clone_size: few
d_call: TRBD2
j_call: TRBJ2-5
cdr3_aa: CASSDGGAVTQYF
cdr3_nt: TGTGCCAGCAGTGACGGGGGGGCAGTGACCCAGTACTTC

cdr3_length: 15
v_call: TRBV6-2/TRBV6-3
clone_size: many
d_call: -
j_call: TRBJ2-3
cdr3_aa: CASSYGDRMADTQYF
cdr3_nt: TGTGCCAGCAGTTACGGGGACCGGATGGCAGATACGCAGTATTTT

cdr3_length: 13
v_call: TRBV5-1
clone_size: many
d_call: TRBD1
j_call: TRBJ1-1
cdr3_aa: CASSPRQGTEAFF
cdr3_nt: TGCGCCAGCAGCCCAAGACAGGGAACTGAAGCTTTCTTT

cdr3_length: 15
v_call: TRBV6-2/TRBV6-3
clone_size: many
d_call: -
j_call: TRBJ2-2
cdr3_aa: CASSYRDFNTGELFF
cdr3_nt: TGTGCCAGCAGTTATCGGGACTTTAACACCGGGGAGCTGTTTTTT